This T cell receptor beta chain was recorded in a study of early T cells in non-severe SARS-CoV-2 infection. Study summary: Chains were not paired, and sequencing was done on bulk RNA from unsorted whole blood. Study observations and caveats: Sequences matched to VDJdb favored anti-spike CD8 responses, while private and CD4 specificities were missed.

At least ten counts were recorded for this clonotype. What it binds is unknown. Individual cDNA molecules were tagged with unique molecular identifiers, the study reported. TCRdb re-derived calls from the 5' RACE reads in MiXCR, one entry per CDR3 protein. The table includes about 19,000 distinct CDR3 sequences, approximately 4% detected once. CDR1 and CDR2 (germline): SGHVS, FQNEAQ. Trimming cost V 5 bases and J 6 bases, with 14 bases left between them. The length of the CDR3 is 14 residues. Material for sequencing was whole blood. The V gene is TRBV7-8, the J gene TRBJ1-5; D might be TRBD1 (6 bases). This sequence originates from an adult who was a healthcare worker with PCR-confirmed SARS-CoV-2 infection or an uninfected control (not recorded which). CDR3 in DNA: TGTGCCAGCAGCCTACGACAGGACGGTCAGCCCCAGCATTTT. It is translated as CASSLRQDGQPQHF.